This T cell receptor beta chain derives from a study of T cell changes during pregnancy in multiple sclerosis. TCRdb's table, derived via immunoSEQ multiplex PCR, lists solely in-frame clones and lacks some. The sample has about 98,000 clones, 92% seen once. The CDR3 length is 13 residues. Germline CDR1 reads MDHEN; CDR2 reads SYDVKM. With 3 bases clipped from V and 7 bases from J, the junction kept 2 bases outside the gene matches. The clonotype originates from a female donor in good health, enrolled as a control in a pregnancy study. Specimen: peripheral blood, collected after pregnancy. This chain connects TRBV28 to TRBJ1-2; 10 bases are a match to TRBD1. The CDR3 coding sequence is TGTGCCAGCAGTTTTGGACAGGGGGGTGGCTACACCTTC. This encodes CASSFGQGGGYTF.